This TCR beta chain was captured by sequencing in a study of cytomegalovirus exposure and HLA in healthy donors. Findings of the study overall: Association with HLA alleles at 0.05 false discovery rate was found for around 17,000 TCR beta sequences in a later analysis.

In the PCR, 60 Vbeta and 13 Jbeta primers were used. Sequencing was performed with immunoSEQ multiplex PCR; in TCRdb, only in-frame clones are kept and a portion is missing. The sample carries 150,000 to 200,000 clones, roughly three quarters recorded once. V lost 4 bases, J lost 5 bases, and 8 bases lay in between. This CDR3 spans 12 amino acids. Germline V gene sequence: CDR1 SGHVS, CDR2 FNYEAQ. In regard to this clone: The antigen is unknown.

The sequence derives from a woman in her 50s in good health and CMV-seronegative. The V and J genes are TRBV7-6 and TRBJ2-5, with TRBD2 as a possible D gene (5 bases). Sequencing used PBMCs. The CDR3 here is CASSSRGETQYF. CDR3 DNA: TGTGCCAGCAGCTCCCGAGGGGAGACCCAGTACTTC.